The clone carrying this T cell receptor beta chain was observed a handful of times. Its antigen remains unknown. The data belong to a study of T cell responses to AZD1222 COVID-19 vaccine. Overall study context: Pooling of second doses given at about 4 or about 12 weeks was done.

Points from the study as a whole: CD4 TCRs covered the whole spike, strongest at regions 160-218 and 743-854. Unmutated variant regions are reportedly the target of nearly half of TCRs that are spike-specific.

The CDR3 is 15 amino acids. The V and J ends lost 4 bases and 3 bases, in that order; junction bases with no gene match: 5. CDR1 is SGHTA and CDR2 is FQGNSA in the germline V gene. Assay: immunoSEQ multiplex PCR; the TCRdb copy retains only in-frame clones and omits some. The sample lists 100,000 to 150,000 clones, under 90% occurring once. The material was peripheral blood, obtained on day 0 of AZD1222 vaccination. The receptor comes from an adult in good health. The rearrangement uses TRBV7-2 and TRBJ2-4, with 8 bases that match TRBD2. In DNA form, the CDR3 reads TGTGCCAGCAGCTCGGGACTAGGGGACAAAAACATTCAGTACTTC. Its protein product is CASSSGLGDKNIQYF.